This TCR beta chain was recovered during a study of regulatory T cells in long-lasting Graves disease. This clonotype was recorded at least ten times. TCR beta libraries were built with iRepertoire HTBI primers and Arm-PCR of CDR3 regions. MiXCR was run by TCRdb on the multiplex PCR reads, yielding one entry per CDR3 protein. Counted here are a few hundred thousand distinct CDR3 sequences, over 9.5% occurring once; the ten biggest clones make up approximately 17%. The sample's time point: newly diagnosed GD, antithyroid drugs for less than 3 months. Isolated PBMC RNA provided the starting material for the TCR library. With 11 bases removed from V and 12 bases from J, the gap between germline ends came to 19 bases. CDR1 SGHVS and CDR2 FNYEAQ come from the germline V gene. This CDR3 region has 11 residues. This same sample was also taken into another study, of T cells in Graves' hyperthyroidism and ophthalmopathy.

The V gene is TRBV7-6, the J gene TRBJ2-5, with D perhaps matching TRBD2 (5 bases). The receptor comes from a woman aged 18-35 years with Graves disease. This specimen was peripheral blood mononuclear cells (PBMCs), taken at new diagnosis, from a patient treated with antithyroid drugs. The CDR3 region is CAAGFGAVEYF. The CDR3 DNA follows: TGTGCCGCCGGATTCGGAGCGGTTGAGTACTTC.